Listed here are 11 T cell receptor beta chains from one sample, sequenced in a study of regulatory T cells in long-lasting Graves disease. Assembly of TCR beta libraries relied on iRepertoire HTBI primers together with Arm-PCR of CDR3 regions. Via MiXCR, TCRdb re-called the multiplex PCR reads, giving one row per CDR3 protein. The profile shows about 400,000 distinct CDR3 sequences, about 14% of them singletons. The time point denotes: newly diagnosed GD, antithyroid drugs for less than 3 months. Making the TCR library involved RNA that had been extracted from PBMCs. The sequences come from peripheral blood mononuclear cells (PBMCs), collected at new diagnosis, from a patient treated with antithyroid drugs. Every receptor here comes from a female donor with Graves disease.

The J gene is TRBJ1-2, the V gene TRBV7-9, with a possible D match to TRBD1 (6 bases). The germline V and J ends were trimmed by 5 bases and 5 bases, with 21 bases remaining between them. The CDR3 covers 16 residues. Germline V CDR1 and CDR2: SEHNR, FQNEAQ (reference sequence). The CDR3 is CASSDSQQGLMYGYTF. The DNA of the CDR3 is TGTGCCAGCAGCGATAGCCAACAGGGATTGATGTATGGCTACACCTTC.

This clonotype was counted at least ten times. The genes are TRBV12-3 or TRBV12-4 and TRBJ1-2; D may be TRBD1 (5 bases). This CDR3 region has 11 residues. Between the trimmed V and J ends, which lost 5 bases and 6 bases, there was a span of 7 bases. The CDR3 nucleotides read TGTGCCAGCAGTCAGGGTAATGGCTACACCTTC. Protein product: CASSQGNGYTF.

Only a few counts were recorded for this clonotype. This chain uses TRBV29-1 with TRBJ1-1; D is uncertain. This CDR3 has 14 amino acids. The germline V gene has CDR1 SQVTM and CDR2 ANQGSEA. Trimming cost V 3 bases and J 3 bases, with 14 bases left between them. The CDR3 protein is CSVESTREHTEAFF. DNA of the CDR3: TGCAGCGTTGAGTCGACTCGGGAACACACTGAAGCTTTCTTT.

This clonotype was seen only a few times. CDR3 sequence: CASSRTGDANYGYTF. The CDR3, as DNA: TGTGCCAGCAGCCGGACTGGGGACGCTAACTATGGCTACACCTTC. V gene TRBV12-3 or TRBV12-4 combines with J gene TRBJ1-2; a possible D gene is TRBD1 (5 bases). The length of the CDR3 is 15 residues. With 6 bases removed from V and 0 bases from J, the gap between germline ends came to 14 bases.

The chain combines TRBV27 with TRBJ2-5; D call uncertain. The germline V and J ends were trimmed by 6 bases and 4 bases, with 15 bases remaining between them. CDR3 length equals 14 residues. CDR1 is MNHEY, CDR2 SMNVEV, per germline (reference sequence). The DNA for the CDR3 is TGTGCCAGCAGCCTGGACCCCACGGGAGAGACCCAGTACTTC. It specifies CASSLDPTGETQYF.

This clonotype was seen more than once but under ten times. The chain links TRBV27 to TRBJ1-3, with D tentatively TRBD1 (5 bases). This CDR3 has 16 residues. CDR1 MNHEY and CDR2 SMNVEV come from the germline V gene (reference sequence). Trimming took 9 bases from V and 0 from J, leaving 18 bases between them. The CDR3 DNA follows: TGTGCCAGTTGGGGACCGAAGAATACCTCTGGAAACACCATATATTTT. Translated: CASWGPKNTSGNTIYF.

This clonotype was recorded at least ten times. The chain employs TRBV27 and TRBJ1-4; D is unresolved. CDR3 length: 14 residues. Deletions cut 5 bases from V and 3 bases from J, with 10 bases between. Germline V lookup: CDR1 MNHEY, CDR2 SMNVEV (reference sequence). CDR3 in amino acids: CASSGHTSNEKLFF. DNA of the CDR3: TGTGCCAGCAGTGGGCATACATCTAATGAAAAACTGTTTTTT.

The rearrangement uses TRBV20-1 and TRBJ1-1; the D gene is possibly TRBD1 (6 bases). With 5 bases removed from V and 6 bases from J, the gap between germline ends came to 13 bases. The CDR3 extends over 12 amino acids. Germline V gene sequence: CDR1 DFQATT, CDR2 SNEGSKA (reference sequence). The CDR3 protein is CSAPQGIAEAFF. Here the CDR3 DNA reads TGCAGTGCTCCACAGGGTATCGCTGAAGCTTTCTTT.

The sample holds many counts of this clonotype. CDR3 loop: CSARDLVFRDNGQPQHF. The CDR3 DNA reads as TGCAGTGCTAGAGATCTCGTTTTCCGGGACAACGGACAGCCCCAGCATTTT. The chain employs TRBV20-1 and TRBJ1-5, with D tentatively TRBD1 (6 bases). Germline V gene sequence: CDR1 DFQATT, CDR2 SNEGSKA (reference sequence). The CDR3 totals 17 residues. Trimming left V 0 bases short and J 7 bases short, with 22 bases between.

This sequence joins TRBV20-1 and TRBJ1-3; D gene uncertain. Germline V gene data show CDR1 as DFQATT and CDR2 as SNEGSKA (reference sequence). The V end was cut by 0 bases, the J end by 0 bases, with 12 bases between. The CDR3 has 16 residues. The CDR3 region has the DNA TGCAGTGCTAGAGATCCCCTCGGGGACTCTGGAAACACCATATATTTT. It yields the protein CSARDPLGDSGNTIYF.

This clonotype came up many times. CDR3 sequence: CASILTPLDRVGYTF. The CDR3 bases are TGTGCCAGCATTCTTACCCCCCTCGACAGGGTTGGCTACACCTTC. V usage is TRBV6-1 and J usage is TRBJ1-2; 7 nucleotides line up with TRBD1. This CDR3 has 15 amino acids. The germline gives CDR1 MNHNS, CDR2 SASEGT. With V trimmed by 7 bases and J by 7 bases, 15 bases remained unmatched.